The 17 T cell receptor beta chains listed next were all sequenced from one sample in a study of early T cells in non-severe SARS-CoV-2 infection. A single record per CDR3 protein comes from TCRdb applying MiXCR to the 5' RACE reads. The table includes tens of thousands of distinct CDR3 sequences, about 9.4% detected once. Source material: whole blood. These receptor sequences come from an adult who was a healthcare worker with PCR-confirmed SARS-CoV-2 infection or an uninfected control (not recorded which).

A few counts support this clonotype. CDR3: CASSQEGLGGSADTQYF. Here the CDR3 DNA reads TGCGCCAGCAGCCAAGAGGGCCTCGGGGGATCCGCGGATACGCAGTATTTT. The chain has TRBV4-1 and TRBJ2-3, with D possibly being TRBD2 (6 bases). Germline V gene sequence: CDR1 MGHRA, CDR2 YSYEKL. The ends were cut back, 0 bases at V and 6 bases at J, with 19 bases in the middle. The CDR3 is 17 amino acids.

This clonotype came up a few times. The chain uses TRBV9 and TRBJ2-3; D not certain. CDR1 SGDLS and CDR2 YYNGEE come from the germline V gene. The CDR3 is 14 amino acids. Trimming removed 1 base from V and 4 bases from J, with 10 bases in between. The CDR3 loop reads CASSVTLPPDTQYF. CDR3 nucleotide sequence: TGTGCCAGCAGCGTAACCCTCCCCCCAGATACGCAGTATTTT.

The chain couples TRBV6-5 to TRBJ2-1, with unresolved D. The CDR3 covers 11 residues. V was cut by 4 bases and J by 6 bases, with 4 bases left in between. CDR1 is MNHEY, CDR2 SVGAGI, per germline. CDR3 sequence reads: CASSSINEQFF. In DNA form, the CDR3 reads TGTGCCAGCAGTTCAATCAATGAGCAGTTCTTC.

This rearrangement joins TRBV11-3 to TRBJ2-1; 11 nucleotides match TRBD2. The germline gives CDR1 SGHNT, CDR2 YENEEA. Trimming at V came to 5 bases and at J to 4 bases, leaving 10 bases not matched to a gene. The length of the CDR3 is 17 residues. The DNA for the CDR3 is TGTGCCAGCAGCCCAGATACTAGCGGGAGATGGTACAATGAGCAGTTCTTC. Amino acid sequence: CASSPDTSGRWYNEQFF.

This clonotype was observed at least ten times. The CDR3, as DNA: TGTGCCAGCAGTGAAGCTTTACCGGGGGGTGAGCAGTTCTTC. This sequence encodes CASSEALPGGEQFF. The chain couples TRBV2 to TRBJ2-1, with TRBD2 identical over 7 bases. V was clipped by 0 bases and J by 9 bases; unmatched bases: 5. CDR1 and CDR2 from the germline V gene are SNHLY and FYNNEI. The CDR3 covers 14 residues.

This clonotype was detected many times. The chain employs TRBV18 and TRBJ2-7, with TRBD2 identical over 8 bases. The trim removed 4 bases at V and 6 bases at J, leaving 8 bases unmatched. Germline CDR1 is KGHSH and CDR2 is LQKENI. This CDR3 has 14 amino acids. CDR3 in amino acids: CASSLGGAESEQYF. CDR3 in DNA: TGTGCCAGCTCACTCGGGGGGGCGGAGAGCGAGCAGTACTTC.

This clonotype was observed at least ten times. The rearrangement links TRBV19 to TRBJ2-7, with TRBD1 as a possible D gene (5 bases). The CDR3 has 13 amino acids. Germline values: CDR1 LNHDA, CDR2 SQIVND (reference sequence). Trimming took 4 bases from V and 2 from J, leaving 9 bases between them. The DNA of the CDR3 is TGTGCCAGTAGTACCCGACAGACCTACGAGCAGTACTTC. It translates to CASSTRQTYEQYF.

This clonotype showed up many times. The chain links TRBV5-4 to TRBJ2-1, with 8 bases matching TRBD1. Trimming took 1 base from V and 7 from J; bases not matched to a gene: 4. CDR1 is SGHNT and CDR2 is YYREEE in the germline V gene (reference sequence). The CDR3 is made up of 14 amino acids. CDR3 in DNA: TGTGCCAGCAGCTTGCAGGGGGCAGGGAATGAGCAGTTCTTC. Protein product: CASSLQGAGNEQFF.

This clonotype has at least ten counts. The chain is built from TRBV29-1 and TRBJ1-5, with D unresolved. Germline V gene lookup returns CDR1 SQVTM and CDR2 ANQGSEA. This CDR3 comprises 13 residues. Deletions cut 4 bases from V and 2 bases from J, with 9 bases between. Written as DNA, the CDR3 is TGCAGCGTTGGGGAAAGGGGCAATCAGCCCCAGCATTTT. This codes for CSVGERGNQPQHF.

This clonotype was seen a handful of times. The V call is TRBV6-2 or TRBV6-3, the J call TRBJ1-5; D unresolved. Germline CDR1 and CDR2: MNHEY and SVGEGT. Trimming took off 8 bases at V and 1 base at J, with 9 bases between the two ends. The CDR3 is 13 residues long. CDR3 sequence (DNA): TGTGCCAGCTGCGTGTGGAGCAATCAGCCCCAGCATTTT. This sequence encodes CASCVWSNQPQHF.

As regards this clonotype: A much larger clone is a single base away; this may be a read error. J is TRBJ1-1 and V is TRBV18, with 8 bases aligning to TRBD1. The CDR3 consists of 15 residues. Looked up from germline, CDR1 is KGHSH and CDR2 is LQKENI. CDR3 in DNA: TGTGGCAGCTCACCTGCGGCAGGGGGCAACACTGAAGCTTTCTTT. This gives the protein CGSSPAAGGNTEAFF.

The genes are TRBV29-1 and TRBJ2-1; 7 bases are shared with TRBD2. The germline V gene encodes CDR1 SQVTM and CDR2 ANQGSEA. The V segment lost 7 bases and the J segment 0 bases; nucleotides outside the gene matches: 3. This CDR3 has 13 amino acids. The CDR3 bases are TGCAGCGGGGGGGACTACTCCTACAATGAGCAGTTCTTC. This sequence encodes CSGGDYSYNEQFF.

V is TRBV29-1 and J is TRBJ2-7; D is undetermined. Germline CDR1 is SQVTM and CDR2 is ANQGSEA. The germline V and J ends were trimmed by 4 bases and 1 base, with 5 bases remaining between them. This CDR3 has 11 amino acids. The CDR3 bases are TGCAGCGTTGCCGGGTCCTACGAGCAGTACTTC. Its translation is CSVAGSYEQYF.

This rearrangement joins TRBV20-1 to TRBJ2-5, with D tentatively TRBD2 (5 bases). V gave up 1 base and J gave up 2 bases, with 11 bases separating them. The germline gives CDR1 DFQATT, CDR2 SNEGSKA (reference sequence). The CDR3 is made up of 14 amino acids. CDR3 bases: TGCAGTGCTAGAGGAGGACTTACTCAAGAGACCCAGTACTTC. Its protein is CSARGGLTQETQYF.

The CDR3 DNA reads TGTGCCAGCAGTGAAGACGGTTCGGGGCCCGGGGAGCTGTTTTTT. Amino acid sequence: CASSEDGSGPGELFF. The V and J genes are TRBV6-1 and TRBJ2-2; D may be TRBD1 or TRBD2 (5 bases each). Per the germline V gene, CDR1 is MNHNS and CDR2 is SASEGT. V shed 1 base and J shed 6 bases, with 12 bases lying between them. The CDR3 is made up of 15 amino acids.

This clonotype was recorded many times. This chain connects TRBV5-1 to TRBJ2-1; TRBD2 matches at 9 bases. Trimming cost V 4 bases and J 3 bases; bases outside gene matches: 8. Germline CDR1 SGHRS, CDR2 YFSETQ. The CDR3 is 16 amino acids. CDR3 in amino acids: CASSPRLAEHYNEQFF. The CDR3 DNA is TGCGCCAGCAGCCCTCGACTAGCGGAGCACTACAATGAGCAGTTCTTC.

This clonotype occurred a few times. The chain has TRBV7-9 and TRBJ1-6; no reliable D call. Germline V CDR1 and CDR2: SEHNR, FQNEAQ (reference sequence). The V end lost 4 bases, the J end lost 4 bases, and 11 bases lay between the germline ends. This CDR3 comprises 15 residues. CDR3 loop: CASSSMTGYNSPLHF. Here the CDR3 DNA reads TGTGCCAGCAGCTCGATGACGGGGTATAATTCACCCCTCCACTTT.